What follows describes a single T cell receptor (beta chain). The sample originates from a study of technical replicates of blood from a handful of donors. Clones were sequenced by immunoSEQ multiplex PCR, and TCRdb holds only the in-frame ones, with some missing. The table lists about 81,000 clones, roughly 95% of them singletons. This receptor was taken from a human donor in good health. Input material: T cells isolated from PBMCs.

CDR3 sequence reads: CASSRQGRNEQYF. The CDR3 nucleotides read TGTGCCAGTAGTAGGCAGGGTAGGAACGAGCAGTACTTC. This chain connects TRBV19 to TRBJ2-7, with D tentatively TRBD1 (5 bases). CDR3 length equals 13 residues. V lost 4 bases and J lost 5, with 12 bases in between. Germline V gives CDR1 LNHDA, CDR2 SQIVND (reference sequence).